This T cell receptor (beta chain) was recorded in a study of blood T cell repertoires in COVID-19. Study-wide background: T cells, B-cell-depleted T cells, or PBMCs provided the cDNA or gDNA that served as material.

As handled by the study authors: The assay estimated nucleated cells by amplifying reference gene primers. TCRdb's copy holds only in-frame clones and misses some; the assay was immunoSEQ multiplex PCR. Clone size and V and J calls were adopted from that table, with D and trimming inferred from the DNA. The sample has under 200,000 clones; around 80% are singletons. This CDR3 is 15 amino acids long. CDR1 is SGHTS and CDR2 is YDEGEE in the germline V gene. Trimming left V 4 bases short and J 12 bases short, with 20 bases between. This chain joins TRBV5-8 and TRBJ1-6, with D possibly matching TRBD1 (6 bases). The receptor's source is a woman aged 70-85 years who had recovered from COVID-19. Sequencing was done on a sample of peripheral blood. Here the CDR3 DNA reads TGTGCCAGCAGCCCCCGTTGGCAGGGGCTGGGACCCCTCCACTTT. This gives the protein CASSPRWQGLGPLHF.